The clone carrying this TCR beta chain was found many times. A TCRbeta library incorporating unique molecular identifiers was prepared. MiXCR, run by TCRdb on the PCR reads, gives a single entry per CDR3 protein. The data hold approximately 590,000 distinct CDR3 sequences, with approximately 10% observed a single time. The data were taken from a study of T-cell reconstitution after alpha-beta-depleted transplantation in children. The CDR3 is 13 residues long. V was shortened by 6 bases and J by 5 bases, with 10 bases between the two germline ends. The source was PBMCs from the stem cell graft donor, collected from the stem cell graft. The clonotype originates from a human donor who donated a stem cell graft to a child with acute myeloid leukemia. The chain joins TRBV12-3 or TRBV12-4 to TRBJ2-2; D not certain. CDR3 in DNA: TGTGCCAGCAGAAGGGATTTTACCGGGGAGCTGTTTTTT. It specifies CASRRDFTGELFF.